This T cell receptor (beta chain) was captured by sequencing in a study of identical twins (dated by TCRdb to 2016 to 2018). Broadly, across the study: To test whether fetal clonotypes persist, the study used deep sequencing on TCR alpha and beta repertoires from monozygotic twins, unrelated adults of various ages, and cord blood. Replicate twin experiments were performed at different times using different library preparation protocols to rule out contamination.

Only healthy Caucasian donors were included. Three pairs of female monozygotic twins, all aged roughly 18 to 29 years, were included in the twin cohort. Peripheral blood mononuclear cells were the source from which RNA for the TCR libraries was isolated. The table lists this clonotype with a few counts. Its specific antigen is unknown. No much larger clonotype is one base removed from it; base qualities were not supplied. Overall study results and their limits: Out-of-frame TCR alpha sequences shared between twins showed an excess of low generation-probability sequences compared with coincidental sharing between unrelated individuals. Fewer insertions were carried by abundant cord blood beta clonotypes, a similar but weaker trend appeared in young adult naive repertoires, and no such trend appeared in memory repertoires. Out-of-frame TCR alpha sharing in monozygotic twins was systematically underestimated by recombination models, whereas sharing between unrelated individuals was in agreement with the recombination models. Excess twin sharing in beta out-of-frame sequences was weaker because fewer shared sequences lowered the signal-to-noise ratio. Because the same donors could not be followed over many years, conclusions were based on cross-sectional statistical analysis. Invariant T cells such as MAIT and iNKT could partly confound zero-insertion analyses, though diverse VJ usage argued against this for most clonotypes.

Inclusive of the bounding cysteine and phenylalanine, the CDR3 is 17 residues long. Of the read, only the CDR3 DNA is kept; its 51 bases are in frame from base 1. Trimming at the junction amounts to 8 bases on V and 0 bases on J, and the germline ends lie 21 bases apart. Receptor libraries were prepared by 5' RACE. Sequencing took place on an Illumina HiSeq 2000. A universal primer binding site was added through template switching, and the final cDNA carried a unique molecular identifier so that TCR cDNA molecules could be counted accurately. First-strand cDNA for TCR alpha and beta chains was synthesized from specific primers in the conserved constant-segment region. To control for contamination, every cDNA library was double barcoded, receiving both a SMART-Mk sample barcode and Illumina barcodes. TruSeq adapter sequences along with Illumina sample barcodes were introduced in two successive PCR steps. Sequencing of the TCR alpha and beta cDNA libraries was done on the Illumina HiSeq platform using custom primers. The source study handled its data this way. MiGEC was used to process raw reads and extract unique molecular identifiers, and MiXCR was used to find CDR3 positions. For each individual, recombination models were inferred using an EM algorithm with the repgenHMM and IGoR tools. The tcR package in R was used for shared clonotype analysis, with sharing normalized by the product of cloneset sizes. To study raw recombination without the effects of thymic and clonal selection, out-of-frame nonproductive sequences were analyzed. TCRdb reanalyzed the raw reads on its own, using fastp at Q25 for trimming and MiXCR for clone calling, and kept in-frame beta chains. All rows with the same CDR3 protein become a single entry with the most common DNA and genes. These V and J calls rely on TCRdb rather than the paper's analysis. In all, the sample holds about 890,000 distinct CDR3 sequences, and 10% to 15% of those were seen once. The ten biggest clones cover about 1.6% of the sample.

These data are also associated with another study on yellow fever vaccine responses in identical twins. In that second paper, the authors write: According to the authors, in identical twins the way T cells responded to vaccination appeared partly convergent and partly personalized. In identical twins, the study followed T cell clones that responded to the vaccine with precision.

This sequence was found in a young woman in good health. Material: PBMCs. This chain joins TRBV12-3 or TRBV12-4 to TRBJ2-3; a tentative D call is TRBD2 (6 bases match). The nucleotide sequence is TGTGCCAGCTACCCCCACCGGGGGACTGCTAGCACAGATACGCAGTATTTT. This codes for CASYPHRGTASTDTQYF.